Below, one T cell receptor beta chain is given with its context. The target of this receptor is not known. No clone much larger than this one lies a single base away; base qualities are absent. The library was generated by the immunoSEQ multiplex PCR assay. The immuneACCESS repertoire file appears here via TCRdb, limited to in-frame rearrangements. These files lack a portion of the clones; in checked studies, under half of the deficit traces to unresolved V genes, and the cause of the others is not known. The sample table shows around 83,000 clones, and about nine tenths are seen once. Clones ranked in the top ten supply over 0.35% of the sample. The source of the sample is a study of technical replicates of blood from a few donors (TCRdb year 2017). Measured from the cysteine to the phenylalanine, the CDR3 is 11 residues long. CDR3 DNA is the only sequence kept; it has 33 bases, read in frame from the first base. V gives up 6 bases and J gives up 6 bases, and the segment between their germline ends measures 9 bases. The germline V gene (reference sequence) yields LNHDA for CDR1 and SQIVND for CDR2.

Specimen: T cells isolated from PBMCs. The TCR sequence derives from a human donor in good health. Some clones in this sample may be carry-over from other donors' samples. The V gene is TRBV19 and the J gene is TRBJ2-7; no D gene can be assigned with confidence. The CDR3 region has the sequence CASSGDFEQYF. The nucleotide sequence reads TGTGCCAGTAGCGGAGACTTCGAGCAGTACTTC.